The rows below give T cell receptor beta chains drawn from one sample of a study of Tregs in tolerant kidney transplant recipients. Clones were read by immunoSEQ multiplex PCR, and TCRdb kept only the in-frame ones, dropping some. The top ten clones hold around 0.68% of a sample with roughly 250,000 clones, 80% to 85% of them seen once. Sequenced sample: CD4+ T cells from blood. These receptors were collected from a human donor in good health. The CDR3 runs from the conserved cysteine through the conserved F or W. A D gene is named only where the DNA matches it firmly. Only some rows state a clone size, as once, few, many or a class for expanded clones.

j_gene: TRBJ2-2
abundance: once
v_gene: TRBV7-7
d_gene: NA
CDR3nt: TGTGCCAGCAGCCCCGACTCATTCACCGGGGAGCTGTTTTTT
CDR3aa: CASSPDSFTGELFF

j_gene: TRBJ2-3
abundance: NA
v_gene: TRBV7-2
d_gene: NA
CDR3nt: TGTGCCAGCAGACCGAGGGGATCTTATGGCACAGATACGCAGTATTTT
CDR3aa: CASRPRGSYGTDTQYF

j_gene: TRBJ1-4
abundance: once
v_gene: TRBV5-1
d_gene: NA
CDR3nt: TGCGCCAGCAGTATTGCAACTAATGAAAAACTGTTTTTT
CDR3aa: CASSIATNEKLFF

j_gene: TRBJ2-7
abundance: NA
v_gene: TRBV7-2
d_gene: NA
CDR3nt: TGTGCCAGCAGCAAGGGACGGATATACGAGCAGTACTTC
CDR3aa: CASSKGRIYEQYF

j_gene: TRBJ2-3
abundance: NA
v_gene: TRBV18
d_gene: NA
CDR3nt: TGTGCCAGCTCACCACCGGACAGAGGCACAGATACGCAGTATTTT
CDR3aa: CASSPPDRGTDTQYF

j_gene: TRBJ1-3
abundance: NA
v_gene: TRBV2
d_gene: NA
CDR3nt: TGTGCCAGCAAGATGGACCCCAGTGGAAACACCATATATTTT
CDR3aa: CASKMDPSGNTIYF

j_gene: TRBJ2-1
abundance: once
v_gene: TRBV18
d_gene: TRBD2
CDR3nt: TGTGCCAGCTCACCAAGGGGACTAGCGGGAGGCGATGAGCAGTTCTTC
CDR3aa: CASSPRGLAGGDEQFF

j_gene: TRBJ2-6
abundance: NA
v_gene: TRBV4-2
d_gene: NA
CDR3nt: TGTGCCAGCAGCCAAGATCGAGGGGGGGAGGGCCACTTCTCTGGGGCCAACGTCCTGACTTTC
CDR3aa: CASSQDRGGEGHFSGANVLTF

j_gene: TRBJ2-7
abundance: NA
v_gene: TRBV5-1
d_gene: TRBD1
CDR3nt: TGCGCCAGCAGCTTAGGGACAGGGGGGTTCTACGAGCAGTACTTC
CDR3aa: CASSLGTGGFYEQYF

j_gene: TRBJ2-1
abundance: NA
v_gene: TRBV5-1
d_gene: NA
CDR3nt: TGCGCCAGCCGATCCGGTGGAGACGAGCAGTTCTTC
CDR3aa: CASRSGGDEQFF

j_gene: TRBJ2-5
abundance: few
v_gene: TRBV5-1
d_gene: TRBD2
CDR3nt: TGCGCCAGCAGCTACGAACTAGCGGGACAAGAGACCCAGTACTTC
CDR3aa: CASSYELAGQETQYF

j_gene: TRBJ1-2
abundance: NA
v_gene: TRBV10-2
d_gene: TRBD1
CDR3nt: TGCGCCAGCAGGCAGGGGGTTACCTATGGCTACACCTTC
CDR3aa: CASRQGVTYGYTF

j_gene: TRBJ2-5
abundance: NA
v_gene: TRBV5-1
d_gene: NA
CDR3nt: TGCGCCAGCAGTCCCGGGACCCCGGTCGGGGAGACCCAGTACTTC
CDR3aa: CASSPGTPVGETQYF

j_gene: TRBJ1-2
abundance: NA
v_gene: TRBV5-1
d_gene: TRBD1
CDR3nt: TGCGCCAGCAGCTTCCGGGACAGTAACTATGGCTACACCTTC
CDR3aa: CASSFRDSNYGYTF

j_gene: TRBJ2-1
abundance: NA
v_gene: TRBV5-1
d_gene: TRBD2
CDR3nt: TGCGCCAGCAGCTTCTCAGCGGGGGGGCTGAGCAATGAGCAGTTCTTC
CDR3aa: CASSFSAGGLSNEQFF

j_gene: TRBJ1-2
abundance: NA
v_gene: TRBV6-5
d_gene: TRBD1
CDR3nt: TGTGCCAGCAGGGTATCCCGGGACAGGGGAAAAGGCTACACCTTC
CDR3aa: CASRVSRDRGKGYTF

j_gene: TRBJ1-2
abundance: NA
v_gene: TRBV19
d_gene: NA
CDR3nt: TGTGCCAGTAGTCCGCGACAACCCTATGCTGGCTACACCTTC
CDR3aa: CASSPRQPYAGYTF

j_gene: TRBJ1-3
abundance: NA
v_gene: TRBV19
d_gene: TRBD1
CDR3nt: TGTGCCAGTCTCGCAGGGGGCTCTGGAAACACCATATATTTT
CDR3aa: CASLAGGSGNTIYF

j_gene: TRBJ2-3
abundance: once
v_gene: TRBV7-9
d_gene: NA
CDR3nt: TGTGCCAGCAGCTTCTTGCTTGGTGGTTCAGATACGCAGTATTTT
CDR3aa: CASSFLLGGSDTQYF

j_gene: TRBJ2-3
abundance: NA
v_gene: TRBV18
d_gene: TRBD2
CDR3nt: TGTGCCAGCTCACCACCGGGACTAGCGGGGGGGACTAGCACAGATACGCAGTATTTT
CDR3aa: CASSPPGLAGGTSTDTQYF

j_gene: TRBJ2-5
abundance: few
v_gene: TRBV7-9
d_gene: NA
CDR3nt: TGTGCCAGCAGCCTTAGACTAGTTGGCCAAGAGACCCAGTACTTC
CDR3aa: CASSLRLVGQETQYF

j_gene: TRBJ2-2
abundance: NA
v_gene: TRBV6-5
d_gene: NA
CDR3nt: TGTGCCAGCAGTTGGTCGGGAGTCGTGAACACCGGGGAGCTGTTTTTT
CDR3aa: CASSWSGVVNTGELFF

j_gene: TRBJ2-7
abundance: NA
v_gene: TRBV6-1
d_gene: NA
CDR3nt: TGTGCCAGCAGTGGTGATCAGAGACTAGGAGAGCAGTACTTC
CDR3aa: CASSGDQRLGEQYF

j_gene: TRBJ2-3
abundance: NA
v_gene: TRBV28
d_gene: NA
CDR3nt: TGTGCCAGCAGGACAGTGGATACGCAGTATTTT
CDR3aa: CASRTVDTQYF

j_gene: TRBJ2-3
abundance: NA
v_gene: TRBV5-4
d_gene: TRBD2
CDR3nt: TGTGCCAGCCCTAGCGGGAGTGGGGCAGATACGCAGTATTTT
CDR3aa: CASPSGSGADTQYF

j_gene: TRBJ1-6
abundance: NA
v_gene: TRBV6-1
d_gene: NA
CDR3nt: TGTGCCAGCAGTTATGGCGGAACAGCACCCCTCCACTTT
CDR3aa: CASSYGGTAPLHF

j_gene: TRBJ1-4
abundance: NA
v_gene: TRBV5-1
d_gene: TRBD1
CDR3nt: TGCGCCAGCAGCTTGGGGGACAGGGGACCCGAAAAACTGTTTTTT
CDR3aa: CASSLGDRGPEKLFF

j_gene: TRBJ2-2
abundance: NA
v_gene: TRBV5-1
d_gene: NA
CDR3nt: TGCGCCAGCACAGAAGCCATGAACACCGGGGAGCTGTTTTTT
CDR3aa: CASTEAMNTGELFF

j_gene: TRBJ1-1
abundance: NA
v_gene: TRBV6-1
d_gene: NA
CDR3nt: TGTGCCAGCAGTTTTTTACAGGAAGCTTTCTTT
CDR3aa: CASSFLQEAFF

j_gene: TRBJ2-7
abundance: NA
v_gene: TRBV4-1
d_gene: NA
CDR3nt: TGCGCCAGCAGTCGACGAGAGGGGGGCGCCGAGCAGTACTTC
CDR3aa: CASSRREGGAEQYF

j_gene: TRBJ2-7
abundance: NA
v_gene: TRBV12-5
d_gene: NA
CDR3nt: TGTGCTAGTGGTACTTACTACGAGCAGTACTTC
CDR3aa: CASGTYYEQYF

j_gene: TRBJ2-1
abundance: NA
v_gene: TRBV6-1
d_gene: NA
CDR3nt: TGTGCCAGCAGTGACCAGGTTTCCTACAATGAGCAGTTCTTC
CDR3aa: CASSDQVSYNEQFF

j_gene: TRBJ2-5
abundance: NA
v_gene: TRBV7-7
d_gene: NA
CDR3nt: TGTGCCAGCAGCCCCCAGTCCCAGGGGGAGACCCAGTACTTC
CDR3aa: CASSPQSQGETQYF

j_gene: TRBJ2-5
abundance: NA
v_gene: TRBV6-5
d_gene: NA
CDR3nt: TGTGCCAGCAGCTCCGGAGGGGTTTGGGAGACCCAGTACTTC
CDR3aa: CASSSGGVWETQYF

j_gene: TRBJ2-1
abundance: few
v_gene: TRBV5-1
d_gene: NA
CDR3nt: TGCGCCAGCAGCCCATCCTTGGGGGTGCAGTTCTTC
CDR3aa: CASSPSLGVQFF

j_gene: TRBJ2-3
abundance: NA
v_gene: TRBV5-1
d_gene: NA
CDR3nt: TGCGCCAGCAGCTTGAGGGCGAGATCAGGGTCAGATACGCAGTATTTT
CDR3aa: CASSLRARSGSDTQYF

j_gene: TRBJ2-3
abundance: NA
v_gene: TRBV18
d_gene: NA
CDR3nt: TGTGCCAGCTATGGGCCAACCTCAACAGTTTCAGATACGCAGTATTTT
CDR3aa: CASYGPTSTVSDTQYF

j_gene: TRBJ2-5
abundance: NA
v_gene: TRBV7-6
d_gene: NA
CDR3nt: TGTGCCAGCAGCGAGTACCAAGAGACCCAGTACTTC
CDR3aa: CASSEYQETQYF

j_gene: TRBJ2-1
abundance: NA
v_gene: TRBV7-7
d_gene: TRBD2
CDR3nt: TGTGCCAGCAGCTTGGGACTAGCGGGAGCCGGTGAGCAGTTCTTC
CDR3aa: CASSLGLAGAGEQFF

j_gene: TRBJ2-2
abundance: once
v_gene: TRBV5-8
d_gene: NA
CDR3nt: TGTGCCAGCAGCTTGTCGGGGCGGCCTGCCGGGGAGCTGTTTTTT
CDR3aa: CASSLSGRPAGELFF

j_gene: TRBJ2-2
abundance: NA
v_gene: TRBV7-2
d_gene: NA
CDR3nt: TGTGCCAGCAGCGCGGAGGCGAACACCGGGGAGCTGTTTTTT
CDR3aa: CASSAEANTGELFF

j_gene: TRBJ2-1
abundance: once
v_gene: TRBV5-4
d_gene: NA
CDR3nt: TGTGCCAGCAGCTTGGGACAGGACCCGATAGGACAGTTCTTC
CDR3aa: CASSLGQDPIGQFF

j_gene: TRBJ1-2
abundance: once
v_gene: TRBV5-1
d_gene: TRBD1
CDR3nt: TGCGCCAGCAGCTTAGGGACAGTTGCTACTAACTATGGCTACACCTTC
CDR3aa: CASSLGTVATNYGYTF